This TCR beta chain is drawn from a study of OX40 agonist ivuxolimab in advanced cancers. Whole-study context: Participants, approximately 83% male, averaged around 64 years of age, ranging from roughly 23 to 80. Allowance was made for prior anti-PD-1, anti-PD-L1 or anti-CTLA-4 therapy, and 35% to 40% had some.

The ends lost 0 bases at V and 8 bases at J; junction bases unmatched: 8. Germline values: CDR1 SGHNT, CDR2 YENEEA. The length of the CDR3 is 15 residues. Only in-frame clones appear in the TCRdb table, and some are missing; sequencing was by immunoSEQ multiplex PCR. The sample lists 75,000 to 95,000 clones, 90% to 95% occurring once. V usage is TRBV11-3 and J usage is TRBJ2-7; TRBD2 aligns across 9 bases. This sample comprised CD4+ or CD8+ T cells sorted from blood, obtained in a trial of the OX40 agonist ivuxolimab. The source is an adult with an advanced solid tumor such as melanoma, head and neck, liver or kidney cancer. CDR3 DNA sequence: TGTGCCAGCAGCTTAGATCTGGCGGGAGGGCCGAAGCAGTACTTC. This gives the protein CASSLDLAGGPKQYF. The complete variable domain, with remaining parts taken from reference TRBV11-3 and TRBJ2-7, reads EAGVVQSPRYKIIEKKQPVAFWCNPISGHNTLYWYLQNLGQGPELLIRYENEEAVDDSQLPKDRFSAERLKGVDSTLKIQPAELGDSAVYLCASSLDLAGGPKQYFGPGTRLTVT.